This entry lists 25 T cell receptor beta chains sequenced from one sample in a study of OX40 agonist ivuxolimab in advanced cancers. Generated by immunoSEQ multiplex PCR, the TCRdb table keeps only in-frame clones and is missing some. The sample lists more than 80,000 clones; over 75% were seen once. The sample was CD4+ or CD8+ T cells sorted from blood, taken in a trial of the OX40 agonist ivuxolimab. All receptors come from an adult with an advanced solid tumor such as melanoma, head and neck, liver or kidney cancer.

The V gene is TRBV9, the J gene TRBJ1-2, with no clear D. This CDR3 is built from 14 residues. Trimming shortened V by 4 bases and J by 0 bases, and 10 bases separated the two germline ends. CDR1 is SGDLS, CDR2 YYNGEE, per germline. CDR3 nucleotide sequence: TGTGCCAGCAGCCCCCACGAGACTAACTATGGCTACACCTTC. Protein sequence: CASSPHETNYGYTF.

The chain combines TRBV7-2 with TRBJ2-1; D unresolved. Trimming removed 2 bases from V and 7 bases from J, with 3 bases in between. This CDR3 comprises 11 residues. CDR1 is SGHTA and CDR2 is FQGNSA in the germline V gene. The CDR3 bases are TGTGCCAGCAGCTTAAAGAATGAGCAGTTCTTC. This codes for CASSLKNEQFF.

The CDR3 protein is CASKFGTESYEQYF. The DNA of the CDR3 is TGCGCCAGCAAGTTTGGGACAGAATCCTACGAGCAGTACTTC. The chain joins TRBV10-2 to TRBJ2-7; TRBD1 matches at 7 bases. The germline V gene has CDR1 WSHSY and CDR2 SAAADI. V shed 7 bases and J 1 base; nucleotides not matched to a gene: 7. The CDR3 spans 14 residues.

This CDR3 reads CAWSEGEKLFF. In nucleotides, the CDR3 is TGTGCCTGGAGTGAGGGGGAAAAACTGTTTTTT. The chain joins TRBV30 to TRBJ1-4, with D possibly matching TRBD1 (5 bases). V lost 1 base to trimming and J lost 8 bases, with 5 bases between them. The germline V gene encodes CDR1 GTSNPN and CDR2 SVGIG (reference sequence). This CDR3 has 11 residues.

This clone was recorded only once. The J gene is TRBJ1-5, the V gene TRBV19, with 8 bases lining up with TRBD1. The CDR3 spans 13 residues. V shed 10 bases, J shed 5 bases, and the junction held 7 bases outside the gene matches. CDR1 and CDR2 from the germline V gene are LNHDA and SQIVND (reference sequence). As DNA, the CDR3 is TGTGCCACCTCGGACAGGGCCGATCAGCCCCAGCATTTT. It codes for CATSDRADQPQHF.

This chain links TRBV5-1 with TRBJ1-2; D remains ambiguous. Looked up from germline, CDR1 is SGHRS and CDR2 is YFSETQ. This CDR3 contains 11 residues. The V end was cut by 8 bases, the J end by 10 bases, with 15 bases between. The CDR3 protein is CASKANRNYTF. CDR3 DNA: TGCGCCAGTAAAGCTAACAGAAACTACACCTTC.

This clone was seen only once. The V call is TRBV6-1, the J call TRBJ2-1; perhaps TRBD2 as D (6 bases). Germline CDR1 and CDR2: MNHNS and SASEGT. Between the trimmed V and J ends, which lost 4 bases and 1 base, there was a span of 14 bases. This CDR3 has 16 amino acids. CDR3 residues: CASSGGLHSSYNEQFF. The CDR3 DNA is TGTGCCAGCAGTGGGGGACTGCATTCATCCTACAATGAGCAGTTCTTC.

V usage is TRBV10-3 and J usage is TRBJ2-7, with TRBD2 matching 12 bases. Germline CDR1 reads ENHRY; CDR2 reads SYGVKD. CDR3 length equals 15 residues. The V gene end was trimmed by 8 bases and the J gene end by 3 bases; junction bases not matched to a gene: 8. The CDR3 DNA sequence: TGTGCCATCTCGCCGACTAGCGGGGGAGTCTACGAGCAGTACTTC. The encoded protein is CAISPTSGGVYEQYF.

The chain uses TRBV10-3 and TRBJ1-4; D unresolved. Trimming shortened V by 0 bases and J by 0 bases, and 2 bases separated the two germline ends. The CDR3 consists of 14 residues. Germline CDR1 is ENHRY and CDR2 is SYGVKD. The CDR3 DNA sequence: TGTGCCATCAGTGAGTCTTCAACTAATGAAAAACTGTTTTTT. Translation: CAISESSTNEKLFF.

The rearrangement joins TRBV19 to TRBJ1-5; no definite D call. CDR3 length: 14 amino acids. Trimming removed 3 bases at V and 0 bases at J, with 6 bases between. Germline loops: CDR1 LNHDA, CDR2 SQIVND (reference sequence). The CDR3 here is CASSMAGSNQPQHF. The CDR3 nucleotides read TGTGCCAGTAGTATGGCCGGTAGCAATCAGCCCCAGCATTTT.

V gene TRBV7-8 combines with J gene TRBJ1-2; no clear D. The CDR3 sequence is 12 residues long. V gave up 1 base and J gave up 5 bases, with 5 bases separating them. The V gene's germline CDR1 is SGHVS and CDR2 FQNEAQ. As DNA, the CDR3 is TGTGCCAGCAGCTTAGTGGGTTATGGCTACACCTTC. Its translation is CASSLVGYGYTF.

The V and J genes are TRBV2 and TRBJ2-1, with D unclear. The V gene lost 5 bases and the J gene lost 4 bases, with 9 bases spanning the gap. CDR1 SNHLY and CDR2 FYNNEI come from the germline V gene. CDR3 length: 13 amino acids. CDR3 sequence (DNA): TGTGCCAGCAGTTTAGACCGGTACAATGAGCAGTTCTTC. Translated, it gives CASSLDRYNEQFF. The entire variable domain, with the rest obtained from reference TRBV2 and TRBJ2-1, is as follows: EPEVTQTPSHQVTQMGQEVILRCVPISNHLYFYWYRQILGQKVEFLVSFYNNEISEKSEIFDDQFSVERPDGSNFTLKIRSTKLEDSAMYFCASSLDRYNEQFFGPGTRLTVL.

This clone was detected once. The rearrangement uses TRBV6-5 and TRBJ1-6; D is perhaps TRBD1 (5 bases). V was cut by 2 bases and J by 6 bases, with 8 bases left in between. CDR1 and CDR2 (germline): MNHEY, SVGAGI. This CDR3 is built from 14 residues. DNA for the CDR3: TGTGCCAGCAGTTACGACAGCTCTAATTCACCCCTCCACTTT. As protein: CASSYDSSNSPLHF.

This rearrangement joins TRBV6-5 to TRBJ1-1; no reliable D call. Between the trimmed V and J ends, which lost 1 base and 1 base, there was a span of 10 bases. The CDR3 runs 15 residues. Germline CDR1 and CDR2: MNHEY and SVGAGI. This CDR3 reads CASSYLGAGNTEAFF. For the CDR3, the DNA is TGTGCCAGCAGTTACTTAGGTGCGGGGAACACTGAAGCTTTCTTT.

This chain connects TRBV19 to TRBJ2-5, with D hard to call. The CDR3 runs 12 residues. Germline-derived CDR1 and CDR2 are LNHDA and SQIVND (reference sequence). V lost 5 bases and J 5 bases, leaving 9 bases between the germline ends. The CDR3, as DNA: TGTGCCAGTAGTGCTACCAGGGAGACCCAGTACTTC. Encoded protein: CASSATRETQYF.

V and J are TRBV5-5 and TRBJ1-4, with no clear D. Trimming cost V 1 base and J 16 bases, with 20 bases left between them. The CDR3 loop spans 14 amino acids. CDR1 is SGHKS and CDR2 is YYEKEE in the germline V gene (reference sequence). CDR3 sequence reads: CASSLTADPIIPFF. CDR3 nucleotide sequence: TGTGCCAGCAGCTTGACAGCAGATCCCATTATACCGTTTTTT.

V usage is TRBV5-1 and J usage is TRBJ2-5, with 10 bases that match TRBD2. The length of the CDR3 is 14 residues. The germline V gene encodes CDR1 SGHRS and CDR2 YFSETQ. The junction had 3 bases not matched to a gene; V was cut back by 5 bases and J by 2 bases. CDR3 in DNA: TGCGCCAGCAGTGCTAGCGGGGGTCAAGAGACCCAGTACTTC. Protein product: CASSASGGQETQYF.

V and J are TRBV19 and TRBJ1-4, with 8 bases fitting TRBD1. J gave up 5 bases and V 8 bases, and 4 bases lay outside the gene matches. CDR1 is LNHDA, CDR2 SQIVND, per germline (reference sequence). This CDR3 is built from 13 residues. CDR3 sequence: CASATGANEKLFF. As DNA, the CDR3 is TGTGCCAGTGCGACAGGGGCAAATGAAAAACTGTTTTTT.

The chain combines TRBV18 with TRBJ1-3, with a possible D match to TRBD1 (6 bases). This CDR3 region has 15 residues. Germline values: CDR1 KGHSH, CDR2 LQKENI. V dropped 6 bases and J dropped 0 bases, with 12 bases sitting between them. CDR3 DNA sequence: TGTGCCAGCTCTCCCACAGGGCACTCTGGAAACACCATATATTTT. Its protein is CASSPTGHSGNTIYF.

This clone was seen more than once but under ten times. The V and J genes are TRBV9 and TRBJ2-1; TRBD2 aligns across 10 bases. This CDR3 has 15 amino acids. Looked up from germline, CDR1 is SGDLS and CDR2 is YYNGEE. V trimming: 0 bases; J trimming: 4 bases; junction bases outside the gene matches: 1. CDR3 in amino acids: CASSVELAGYNEQFF. Written as DNA, the CDR3 is TGTGCCAGCAGCGTAGAACTAGCGGGGTACAATGAGCAGTTCTTC. Drawing the rest from reference TRBV9 and TRBJ2-1, the complete variable domain is DSGVTQTPKHLITATGQRVTLRCSPRSGDLSVYWYQQSLDQGLQFLIQYYNGEERAKGNILERFSAQQFPDLHSELNLSSLELGDSALYFCASSVELAGYNEQFFGPGTRLTVL.

The CDR3 reads CATSRDQSRTRNEKLFF. For the CDR3, the DNA is TGTGCCACCAGCAGAGATCAATCACGAACTCGGAATGAAAAACTGTTTTTT. This rearrangement joins TRBV15 to TRBJ1-4, with no clear D. V lost 0 bases and J lost 5, with 16 bases in between. Germline CDR1 and CDR2: LNHNV and YYDKDF (reference sequence). This CDR3 region has 17 residues.

The J gene is TRBJ2-7, the V gene TRBV25-1; 8 nucleotides line up with TRBD2. Germline-derived CDR1 and CDR2 are MGHDK and SYGVNS. The CDR3 runs to 13 residues. The V and J ends lost 7 bases and 7 bases, in that order; junction bases with no gene match: 9. CDR3 residues: CASTPAGVEEQYF. CDR3 nucleotides: TGTGCCAGCACCCCAGCGGGAGTAGAAGAGCAGTACTTC.

This clone has just a few counts. This chain links TRBV18 with TRBJ1-1; D is unclear. The germline gives CDR1 KGHSH, CDR2 LQKENI. The V and J ends lost 2 bases and 5 bases respectively, with 6 bases between them. This CDR3 has 12 amino acids. Here the CDR3 DNA reads TGTGCCAGCTCACCAGGAACAACTGAAGCTTTCTTT. This gives the protein CASSPGTTEAFF.

J is TRBJ1-1 and V is TRBV2, with unresolved D. Trimming removed 3 bases from V and 1 base from J, with 6 bases in between. Germline lookup yields CDR1 SNHLY and CDR2 FYNNEI. CDR3 size: 13 residues. The CDR3, as DNA: TGTGCCAGCAGTGACTGGGGGAACACTGAAGCTTTCTTT. Its protein product is CASSDWGNTEAFF.

CDR3 region: CASSLRSGAPGELFF. CDR3 DNA sequence: TGCGCCAGCAGCTTGAGGTCGGGAGCCCCCGGGGAGCTGTTTTTT. The chain couples TRBV5-1 to TRBJ2-2; D is perhaps TRBD2 (6 bases). The CDR3 totals 15 residues. From germline, CDR1 is SGHRS and CDR2 YFSETQ. Trimming left V 1 base short and J 6 bases short, with 13 bases between.